This entry features one T cell receptor (beta chain) sequence. As yet, its antigen is unknown. This sample is part of a study of cytomegalovirus exposure and HLA in healthy donors. Study-wide background: Unique TCRs from HLA-typed donors, roughly 89 million of them, were held in an early data release. General study findings and limits: Cytomegalovirus association was listed for 150 to 200 TCR beta chains. A prior analysis recorded that most TCR beta V segments were productive about 87% or about 30% of the time.

The CDR3 is 13 amino acids. Trimming removed 5 bases from V and 6 bases from J, with 11 bases in between. Germline values: CDR1 SGHTA, CDR2 FQGNSA. PCR primers comprised 60 Vbeta and 13 Jbeta primers. Method: immunoSEQ multiplex PCR; TCRdb's copy keeps in-frame clones and lacks some. This sample has tens of thousands of clones, with around 84% found just once. The specimen sequenced was PBMCs. The TCR comes from a male donor in good health and CMV-seronegative. The chain employs TRBV7-2 and TRBJ1-5, with D possibly matching TRBD1 (6 bases). This chain's CDR3 is CASSPDRSQPQHF. The CDR3 DNA sequence: TGTGCCAGCAGCCCAGACAGGTCTCAGCCCCAGCATTTT. Full variable domain (missing parts from reference TRBV7-2 and TRBJ1-5): GAGVSQSPSNKVTEKGKDVELRCDPISGHTALYWYRQSLGQGLEFLIYFQGNSAPDKSGLPSDRFSAERTGGSVSTLTIQRTQQEDSAVYLCASSPDRSQPQHFGDGTRLSIL.